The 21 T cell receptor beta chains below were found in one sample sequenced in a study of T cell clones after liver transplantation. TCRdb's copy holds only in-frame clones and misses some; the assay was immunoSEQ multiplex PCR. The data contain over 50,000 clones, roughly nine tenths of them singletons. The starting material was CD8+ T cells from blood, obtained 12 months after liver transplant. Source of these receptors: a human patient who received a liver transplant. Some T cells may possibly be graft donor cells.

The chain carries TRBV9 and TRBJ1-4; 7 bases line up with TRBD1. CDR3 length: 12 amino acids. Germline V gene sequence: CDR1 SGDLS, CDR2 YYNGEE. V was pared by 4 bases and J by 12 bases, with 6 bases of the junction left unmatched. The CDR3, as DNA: TGTGCCAGCAGCCTCGACAGGGACCAACTGTTTTTT. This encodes CASSLDRDQLFF.

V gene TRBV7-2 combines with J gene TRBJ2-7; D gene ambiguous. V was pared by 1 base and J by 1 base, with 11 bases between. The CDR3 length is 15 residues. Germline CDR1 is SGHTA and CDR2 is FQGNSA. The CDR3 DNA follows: TGTGCCAGCAGCTTAGATTCAGGTCCGTCCTACGAGCAGTACTTC. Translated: CASSLDSGPSYEQYF.

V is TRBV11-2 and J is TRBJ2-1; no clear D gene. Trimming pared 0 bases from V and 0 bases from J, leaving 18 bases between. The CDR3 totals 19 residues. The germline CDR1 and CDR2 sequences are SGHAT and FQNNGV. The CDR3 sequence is CASSLEVSVSAHSYNEQFF. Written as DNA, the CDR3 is TGTGCCAGCAGCTTAGAGGTATCAGTAAGCGCTCACTCCTACAATGAGCAGTTCTTC. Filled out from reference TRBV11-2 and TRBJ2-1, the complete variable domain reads EAGVAQSPRYKIIEKRQSVAFWCNPISGHATLYWYQQILGQGPKLLIQFQNNGVVDDSQLPKDRFSAERLKGVDSTLKIQPAKLEDSAVYLCASSLEVSVSAHSYNEQFFGPGTRLTVL.

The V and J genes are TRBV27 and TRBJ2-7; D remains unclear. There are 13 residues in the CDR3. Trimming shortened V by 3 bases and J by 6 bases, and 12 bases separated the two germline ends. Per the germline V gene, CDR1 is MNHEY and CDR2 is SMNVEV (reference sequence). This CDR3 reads CASSLANWGEQYF. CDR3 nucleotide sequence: TGTGCCAGCAGTTTGGCTAACTGGGGCGAGCAGTACTTC.

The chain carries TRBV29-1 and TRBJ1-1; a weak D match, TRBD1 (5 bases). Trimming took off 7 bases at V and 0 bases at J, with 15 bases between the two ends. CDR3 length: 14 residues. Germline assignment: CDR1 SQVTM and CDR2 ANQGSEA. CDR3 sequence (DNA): TGCAGCGGCAGGGATTCTGACATGAACACTGAAGCTTTCTTT. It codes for CSGRDSDMNTEAFF. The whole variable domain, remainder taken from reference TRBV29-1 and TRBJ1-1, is SAVISQKPSRDICQRGTSLTIQCQVDSQVTMMFWYRQQPGQSLTLIATANQGSEATYESGFVIDKFPISRPNLTFSTLTVSNMSPEDSSIYLCSGRDSDMNTEAFFGQGTRLTVV.

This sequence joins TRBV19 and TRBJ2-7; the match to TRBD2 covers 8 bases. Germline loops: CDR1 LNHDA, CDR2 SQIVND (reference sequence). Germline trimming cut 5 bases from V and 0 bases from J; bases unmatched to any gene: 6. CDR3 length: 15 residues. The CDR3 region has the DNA TGTGCCAGTAGTTGGGTAGCGGGGACCTCCTACGAGCAGTACTTC. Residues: CASSWVAGTSYEQYF.

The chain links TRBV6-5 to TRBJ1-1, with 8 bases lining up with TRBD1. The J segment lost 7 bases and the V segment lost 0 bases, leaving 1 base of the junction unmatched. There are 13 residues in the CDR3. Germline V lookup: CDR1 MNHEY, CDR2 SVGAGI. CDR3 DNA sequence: TGTGCCAGCAGTTACTCGGACAGGGATGAAGCTTTCTTT. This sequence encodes CASSYSDRDEAFF.

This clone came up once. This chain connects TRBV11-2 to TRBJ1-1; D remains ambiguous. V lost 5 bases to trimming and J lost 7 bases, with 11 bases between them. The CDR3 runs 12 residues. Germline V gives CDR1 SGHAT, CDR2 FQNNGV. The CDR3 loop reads CASSLGTVEAFF. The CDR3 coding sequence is TGTGCCAGCAGCCTGGGTACGGTTGAAGCTTTCTTT.

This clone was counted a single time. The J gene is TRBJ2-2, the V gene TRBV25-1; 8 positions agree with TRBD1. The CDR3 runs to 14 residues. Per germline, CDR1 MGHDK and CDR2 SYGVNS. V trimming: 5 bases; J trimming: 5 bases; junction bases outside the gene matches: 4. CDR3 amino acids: CASSPGQGTGELFF. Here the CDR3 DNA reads TGTGCCAGCAGTCCCGGACAGGGAACCGGGGAGCTGTTTTTT.

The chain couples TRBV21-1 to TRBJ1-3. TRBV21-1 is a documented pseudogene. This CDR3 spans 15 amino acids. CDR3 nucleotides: TGTGCCAGCAGCACGACTTTGGGCGTTGATAACACCATATATTTT. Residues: CASSTTLGVDNTIYF.

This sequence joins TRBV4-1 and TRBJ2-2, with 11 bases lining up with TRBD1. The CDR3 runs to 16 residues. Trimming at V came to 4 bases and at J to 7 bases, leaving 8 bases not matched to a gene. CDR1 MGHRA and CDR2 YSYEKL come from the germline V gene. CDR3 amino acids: CASSLVDRGPGGELFF. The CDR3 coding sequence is TGCGCCAGCAGCCTTGTGGACAGGGGGCCGGGCGGGGAGCTGTTTTTT.

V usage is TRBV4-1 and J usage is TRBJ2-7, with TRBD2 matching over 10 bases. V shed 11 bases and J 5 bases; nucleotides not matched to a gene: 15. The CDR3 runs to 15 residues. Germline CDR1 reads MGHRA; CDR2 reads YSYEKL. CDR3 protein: CASSSWASGSNEQYF. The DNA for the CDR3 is TGCGCCTCAAGTTCGTGGGCTAGCGGGAGCAACGAGCAGTACTTC.

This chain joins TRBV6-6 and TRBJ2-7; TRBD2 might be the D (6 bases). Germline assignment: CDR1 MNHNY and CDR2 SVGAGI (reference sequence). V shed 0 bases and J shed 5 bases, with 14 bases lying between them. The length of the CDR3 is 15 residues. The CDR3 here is CASSYSGEAGNEQYF. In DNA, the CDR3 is TGTGCCAGCAGTTACTCTGGGGAGGCGGGGAACGAGCAGTACTTC.

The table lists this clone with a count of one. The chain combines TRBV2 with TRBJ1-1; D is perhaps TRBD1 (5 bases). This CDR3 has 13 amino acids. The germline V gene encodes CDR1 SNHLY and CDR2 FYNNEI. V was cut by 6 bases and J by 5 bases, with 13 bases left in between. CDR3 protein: CASRTEVWTEAFF. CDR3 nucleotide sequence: TGTGCCAGCAGGACAGAGGTGTGGACTGAAGCTTTCTTT. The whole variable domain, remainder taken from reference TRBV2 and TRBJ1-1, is EPEVTQTPSHQVTQMGQEVILRCVPISNHLYFYWYRQILGQKVEFLVSFYNNEISEKSEIFDDQFSVERPDGSNFTLKIRSTKLEDSAMYFCASRTEVWTEAFFGQGTRLTVV.

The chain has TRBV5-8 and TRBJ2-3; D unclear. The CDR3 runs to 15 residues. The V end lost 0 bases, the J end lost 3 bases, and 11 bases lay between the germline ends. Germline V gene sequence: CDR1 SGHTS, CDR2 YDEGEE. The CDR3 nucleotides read TGTGCCAGCAGCTTGGAAGTCAGCCTTACAGATACGCAGTATTTT. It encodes CASSLEVSLTDTQYF.

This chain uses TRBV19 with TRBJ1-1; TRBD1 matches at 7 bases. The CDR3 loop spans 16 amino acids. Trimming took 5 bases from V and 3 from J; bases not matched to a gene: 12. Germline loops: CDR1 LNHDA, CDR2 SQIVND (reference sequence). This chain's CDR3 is CASSALPQGWYTEAFF. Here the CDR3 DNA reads TGTGCCAGTAGTGCCCTACCACAGGGGTGGTACACTGAAGCTTTCTTT.

The CDR3 here is CASMIPRLNTEAFF. The CDR3 bases are TGTGCCAGTATGATCCCCAGGTTGAACACTGAAGCTTTCTTT. The gene calls are TRBV19 and TRBJ1-1; D not certain. Germline loops: CDR1 LNHDA, CDR2 SQIVND (reference sequence). V gave up 7 bases and J gave up 0 bases, with 12 bases separating them. The length of the CDR3 is 14 residues.

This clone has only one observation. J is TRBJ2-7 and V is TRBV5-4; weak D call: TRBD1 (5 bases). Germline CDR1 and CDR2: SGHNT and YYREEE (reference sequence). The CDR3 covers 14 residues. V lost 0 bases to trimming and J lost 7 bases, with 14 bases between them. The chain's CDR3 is CASSLVPDSSEQYF. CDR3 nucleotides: TGTGCCAGCAGCTTGGTCCCTGACAGTAGTGAGCAGTACTTC.

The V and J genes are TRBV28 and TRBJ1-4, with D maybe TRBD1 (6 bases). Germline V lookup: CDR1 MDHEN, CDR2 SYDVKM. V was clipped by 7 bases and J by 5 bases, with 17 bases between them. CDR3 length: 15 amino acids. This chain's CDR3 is CASTPQGFLNEKLFF. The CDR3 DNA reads TGTGCCAGCACCCCACAGGGCTTTTTGAATGAAAAACTGTTTTTT.

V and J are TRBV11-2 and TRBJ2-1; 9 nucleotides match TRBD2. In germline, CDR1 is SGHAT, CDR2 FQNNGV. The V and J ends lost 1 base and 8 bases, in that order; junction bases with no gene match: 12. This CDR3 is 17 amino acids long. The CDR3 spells CASSLGASGTGFYEQFF. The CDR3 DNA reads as TGTGCCAGCAGCTTAGGAGCTAGCGGGACTGGTTTCTATGAGCAGTTCTTC. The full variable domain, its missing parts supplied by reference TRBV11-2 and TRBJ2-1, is EAGVAQSPRYKIIEKRQSVAFWCNPISGHATLYWYQQILGQGPKLLIQFQNNGVVDDSQLPKDRFSAERLKGVDSTLKIQPAKLEDSAVYLCASSLGASGTGFYEQFFGPGTRLTVL.

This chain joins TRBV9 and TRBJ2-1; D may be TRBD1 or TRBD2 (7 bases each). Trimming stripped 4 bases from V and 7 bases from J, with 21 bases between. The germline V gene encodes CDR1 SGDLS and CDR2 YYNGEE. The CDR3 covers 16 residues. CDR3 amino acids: CASSPQGGGGGNEQFF. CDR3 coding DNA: TGTGCCAGCAGCCCCCAGGGGGGGGGTGGGGGTAATGAGCAGTTCTTC.